This TCR beta chain was sequenced during a study of blood T cell repertoires in COVID-19. Overall study: In each case, the material was cDNA or gDNA derived from T cells, B-cell-depleted T cells, or PBMCs.

As processed by the authors: Amplification of reference gene primers provided the estimated nucleated cell counts. Profiled with immunoSEQ multiplex PCR; TCRdb holds only in-frame clones, not every one. From that table come the V and J calls and clone size; the DNA was used to work out D and trimming. The sample consists of about 60,000 clones, 90% of them appearing once. This clone was detected a few times. The CDR3 sequence is 14 residues long. Germline V gene lookup returns CDR1 SEHNR and CDR2 FQNEAQ (reference sequence). The ends lost 5 bases at V and 1 base at J; junction bases unmatched: 4. The specimen was peripheral blood. The clonotype was recovered from a human donor with active COVID-19. The donor label of this sample is uncertain. V and J are TRBV7-9 and TRBJ1-1; 7 bases fit TRBD1. The CDR3 protein is CASSLRTGNTEAFF. CDR3 sequence (DNA): TGTGCCAGCAGCCTCCGGACAGGGAACACTGAAGCTTTCTTT.